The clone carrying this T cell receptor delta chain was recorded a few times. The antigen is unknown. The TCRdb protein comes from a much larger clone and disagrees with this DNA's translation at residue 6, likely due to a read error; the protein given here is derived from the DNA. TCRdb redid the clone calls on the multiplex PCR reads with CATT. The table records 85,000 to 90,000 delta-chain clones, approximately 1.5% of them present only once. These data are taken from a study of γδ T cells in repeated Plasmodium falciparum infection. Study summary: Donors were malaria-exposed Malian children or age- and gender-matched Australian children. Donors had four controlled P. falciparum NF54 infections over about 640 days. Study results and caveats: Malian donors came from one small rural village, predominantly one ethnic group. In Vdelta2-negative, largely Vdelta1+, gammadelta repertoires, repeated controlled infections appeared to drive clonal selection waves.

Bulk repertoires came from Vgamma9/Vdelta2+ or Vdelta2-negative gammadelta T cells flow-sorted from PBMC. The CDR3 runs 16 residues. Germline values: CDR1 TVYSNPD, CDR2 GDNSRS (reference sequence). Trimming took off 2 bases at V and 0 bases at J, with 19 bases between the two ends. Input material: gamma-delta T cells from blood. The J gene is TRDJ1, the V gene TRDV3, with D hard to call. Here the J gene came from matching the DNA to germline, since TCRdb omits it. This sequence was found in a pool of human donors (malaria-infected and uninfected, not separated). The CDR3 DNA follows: TGTGCCTTTTTCGGGACACGCACCTCGTACACCGATAAACTCATCTTT. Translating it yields CAFFGTRTSYTDKLIF.